The 23 T cell receptor beta chains listed next were all sequenced from one sample in a study of Siglec-9 on CD8 T cells in melanoma. Some clones are missing from TCRdb's copy, which holds only in-frame ones; the method was immunoSEQ multiplex PCR. This table has 25,000 to 30,000 clones, about 80% appearing once. Sequenced material: Siglec-9- CD8+ T cells sorted from blood. The receptors were sampled from a human donor in good health.

The chain carries TRBV12-2 and TRBJ2-7; TRBD1 is the table's D call, not checked against the DNA. TRBV12-2 is recorded as a pseudogene. The CDR3 is 18 residues long. The CDR3 DNA reads TGTGCAAGTCGCTTAGGACAGGTTGAACGATACCGGCTGCGGGAGCAGTACTTC. Translation: CASRLGQVERYRLREQYF.

The CDR3 loop is CASSLWAGGAGWKTEAFF. CDR3 DNA sequence: TGTGCCAGCAGCTTATGGGCAGGGGGCGCGGGCTGGAAGACTGAAGCTTTCTTT. The V call is TRBV7-6, the J call TRBJ1-1, with TRBD1 identical over 8 bases. Germline CDR1 SGHVS, CDR2 FNYEAQ. CDR3 size: 18 residues. The V and J ends lost 2 bases and 5 bases, in that order; junction bases with no gene match: 16.

J is TRBJ2-7 and V is TRBV19; no clear D. V shed 5 bases and J shed 0 bases, with 5 bases lying between them. Germline lookup yields CDR1 LNHDA and CDR2 SQIVND (reference sequence). CDR3 length: 12 residues. The CDR3 DNA reads as TGTGCCAGTAGTTCAAGCTCCTACGAGCAGTACTTC. Protein sequence: CASSSSSYEQYF.

The chain links TRBV27 to TRBJ2-1; the D is unclear. Per germline, CDR1 MNHEY and CDR2 SMNVEV (reference sequence). This CDR3 spans 14 amino acids. Trimming pared 4 bases from V and 6 bases from J, leaving 13 bases between. The CDR3 loop is CASSYELNLNEQFF. The CDR3 bases are TGTGCCAGCAGTTATGAGCTAAATCTCAATGAGCAGTTCTTC.

The chain employs TRBV4-1 and TRBJ1-3; 7 nucleotides match TRBD1. Looked up from germline, CDR1 is MGHRA and CDR2 is YSYEKL. V lost 4 bases and J lost 0; bases outside the gene matches: 12. This CDR3 has 18 residues. The CDR3 nucleotides read TGCGCCAGCAGCCTGACGTCCGGGACAGCGATCTCTGGAAACACCATATATTTT. Residues: CASSLTSGTAISGNTIYF.

The chain combines TRBV15 with TRBJ1-2; a weak D match, TRBD1 (5 bases). CDR1 is LNHNV, CDR2 YYDKDF, per germline (reference sequence). This CDR3 has 14 residues. V was clipped by 0 bases and J by 4 bases, with 9 bases between them. CDR3 in DNA: TGTGCCACCAGCAGAGATGGCGGGGGCTATGGCTACACCTTC. This codes for CATSRDGGGYGYTF.

V gene TRBV9 combines with J gene TRBJ2-5, with 11 bases that match TRBD2. Germline V lookup: CDR1 SGDLS, CDR2 YYNGEE. J gave up 7 bases and V 3 bases, and 8 bases lay outside the gene matches. CDR3 size: 15 residues. Here the CDR3 DNA reads TGTGCCAGCAGCGAAGGACTAGCGGGCATCGGGACCCAGTACTTC. Encoded protein: CASSEGLAGIGTQYF.

This clone was picked up one time. J is TRBJ1-5 and V is TRBV7-6, with a weak D call TRBD1 (5 bases). Deletions cut 5 bases from V and 4 bases from J, with 15 bases between. Germline loops: CDR1 SGHVS, CDR2 FNYEAQ. The CDR3 has 15 amino acids. The CDR3 region has the DNA TGTGCCAGCAGCGCCGGGGACGGGGGGAATCAGCCCCAGCATTTT. Its translation is CASSAGDGGNQPQHF.

This sequence joins TRBV7-3 and TRBJ2-1, with D possibly TRBD2 on 6 matching bases. This CDR3 comprises 18 residues. Trimming removed 7 bases from V and 0 bases from J, with 22 bases in between. Germline V gene data show CDR1 as SGHTA and CDR2 as FQGTGA. This CDR3 reads CASTRAAYSGSSYNEQFF. DNA for the CDR3: TGTGCCAGCACCCGGGCAGCATATAGCGGAAGCTCCTACAATGAGCAGTTCTTC. The whole variable domain, filled in from reference TRBV7-3 and TRBJ2-1, reads GAGVSQTPSNKVTEKGKYVELRCDPISGHTALYWYRQSLGQGPEFLIYFQGTGAADDSGLPNDRFFAVRPEGSVSTLKIQRTERGDSAVYLCASTRAAYSGSSYNEQFFGPGTRLTVL.

This chain links TRBV28 with TRBJ1-1; D unresolved. V was clipped by 5 bases and J by 2 bases, with 3 bases between them. Germline-derived CDR1 and CDR2 are MDHEN and SYDVKM. There are 11 residues in the CDR3. The CDR3 spells CASSRNTEAFF. The DNA of the CDR3 is TGTGCCAGCAGTCGCAACACTGAAGCTTTCTTT. The full variable domain, in which reference TRBV28 and TRBJ1-1 provide the parts outside the CDR3, is DVKVTQSSRYLVKRTGEKVFLECVQDMDHENMFWYRQDPGLGLRLIYFSYDVKMKEKGDIPEGYSVSREKKERFSLILESASTNQTSMYLCASSRNTEAFFGQGTRLTVV.

The DNA for the CDR3 is TGTGCCAGCAGTTTATCGGGATCGAGGCTAATGGATACGCAGTATTTT. It is translated as CASSLSGSRLMDTQYF. The chain is built from TRBV27 and TRBJ2-3; D remains unclear. V lost 0 bases and J lost 6, with 16 bases in between. The germline V gene encodes CDR1 MNHEY and CDR2 SMNVEV (reference sequence). The length of the CDR3 is 16 residues.

The chain links TRBV4-1 to TRBJ1-1; possible D gene TRBD1, 5 bases. CDR1 and CDR2 from the germline V gene are MGHRA and YSYEKL. This CDR3 spans 15 amino acids. Trimming took 1 base from V and 1 from J, leaving 10 bases between them. The CDR3 is CASSQVRVTNTEAFF. The CDR3 nucleotides are TGCGCCAGCAGCCAAGTCAGGGTAACGAACACTGAAGCTTTCTTT.

The chain has TRBV2 and TRBJ2-1, with D perhaps TRBD2 (5 bases). Trimming left V 1 base short and J 6 bases short, with 10 bases between. Germline V gives CDR1 SNHLY, CDR2 FYNNEI. CDR3 length equals 14 residues. The DNA for the CDR3 is TGTGCCAGCAGTGAAGACGGGAAAACCAATGAGCAGTTCTTC. This encodes CASSEDGKTNEQFF.

This clone was counted only a few times. CDR3 amino acids: CASSLVGGNQPQHF. CDR3 bases: TGTGCCAGCAGTTTGGTGGGTGGCAATCAGCCCCAGCATTTT. The V gene is TRBV27, the J gene TRBJ1-5; D not resolved. The V and J ends lost 3 bases and 2 bases respectively, with 8 bases between them. The CDR3 runs 14 residues. CDR1 and CDR2 from the germline V gene are MNHEY and SMNVEV (reference sequence).

This chain joins TRBV5-1 and TRBJ2-7; D ambiguous. Germline V gives CDR1 SGHRS, CDR2 YFSETQ. V was trimmed by 3 bases and J by 4 bases, leaving 8 bases between them. CDR3 length: 12 residues. CDR3 residues: CASSSTDYEQYF. CDR3 DNA sequence: TGCGCCAGCAGCTCGACTGATTACGAGCAGTACTTC.

The gene calls are TRBV11-2 and TRBJ2-6, with D unclear. Trimming removed 7 bases from V and 0 bases from J, with 7 bases in between. This CDR3 has 14 amino acids. CDR1 is SGHAT and CDR2 is FQNNGV in the germline V gene. The CDR3 protein is CASTRLSGANVLTF. The DNA for the CDR3 is TGTGCCAGCACGCGGCTCTCTGGGGCCAACGTCCTGACTTTC.

The genes are TRBV11-3 and TRBJ1-1; D unclear. The CDR3 is made up of 13 amino acids. Germline CDR1 reads SGHNT; CDR2 reads YENEEA. V was shortened by 6 bases and J by 1 base, with 9 bases between the two germline ends. CDR3 residues: CASSKGTNTEAFF. As DNA, the CDR3 is TGTGCCAGCAGTAAAGGAACGAACACTGAAGCTTTCTTT.

This chain connects TRBV11-2 to TRBJ2-6; D possibly corresponds to TRBD1 (6 bases). CDR1 SGHAT and CDR2 FQNNGV come from the germline V gene. The ends were cut back, 5 bases at V and 0 bases at J, with 14 bases in the middle. The CDR3 sequence is 17 residues long. DNA for the CDR3: TGTGCCAGCAGCCCAAGGGGACAAATCTCTGGGGCCAACGTCCTGACTTTC. Translating it yields CASSPRGQISGANVLTF.

The V call is TRBV28, the J call TRBJ2-1; 7 bases are shared with TRBD1. Trimming removed 6 bases from V and 5 bases from J; junction bases left unmatched: 7. This CDR3 is built from 14 residues. Germline V gene data show CDR1 as MDHEN and CDR2 as SYDVKM. In nucleotides, the CDR3 is TGTGCCAGCAGCCATTACAGGGGAAACAATGAGCAGTTCTTC. Translation gives CASSHYRGNNEQFF. The full variable domain, its missing parts supplied by reference TRBV28 and TRBJ2-1, is DVKVTQSSRYLVKRTGEKVFLECVQDMDHENMFWYRQDPGLGLRLIYFSYDVKMKEKGDIPEGYSVSREKKERFSLILESASTNQTSMYLCASSHYRGNNEQFFGPGTRLTVL.

The CDR3 loop reads CASSPRAGVTGELFF. CDR3 in DNA: TGCGCCAGCAGCCCCAGAGCGGGAGTCACCGGGGAGCTGTTTTTT. The V call is TRBV10-1, the J call TRBJ2-2; TRBD2 matches 8 bases. The germline CDR1 and CDR2 sequences are WNHNN and SYGVQD (reference sequence). V trimming: 6 bases; J trimming: 4 bases; junction bases outside the gene matches: 7. The CDR3 has 15 residues.

This chain uses TRBV5-1 with TRBJ2-3; D possibly corresponds to TRBD2 (6 bases). Germline values: CDR1 SGHRS, CDR2 YFSETQ. The V gene lost 4 bases and the J gene lost 4 bases, with 22 bases spanning the gap. This CDR3 has 17 residues. The CDR3 reads CASSAGLDFGGADTQYF. The DNA for the CDR3 is TGCGCCAGCAGCGCCGGACTTGATTTCGGGGGAGCAGATACGCAGTATTTT.

The rearrangement links TRBV4-1 to TRBJ1-5, with D uncertain. The CDR3 extends over 15 amino acids. Trimming shortened V by 0 bases and J by 2 bases, and 8 bases separated the two germline ends. Per germline, CDR1 MGHRA and CDR2 YSYEKL. CDR3 sequence (DNA): TGCGCCAGCAGCCAAGATTGGAATGGCAATCAGCCCCAGCATTTT. The encoded protein is CASSQDWNGNQPQHF.

The chain links TRBV9 to TRBJ2-3; 13 positions agree with TRBD2. CDR3 length equals 16 residues. Trimming took 7 bases from V and 5 from J; bases not matched to a gene: 10. Germline V gene lookup returns CDR1 SGDLS and CDR2 YYNGEE. The CDR3 loop is CASGRGTSGEVDTQYF. The CDR3 region has the DNA TGTGCCAGCGGTAGGGGGACTAGCGGGGAGGTAGATACGCAGTATTTT.